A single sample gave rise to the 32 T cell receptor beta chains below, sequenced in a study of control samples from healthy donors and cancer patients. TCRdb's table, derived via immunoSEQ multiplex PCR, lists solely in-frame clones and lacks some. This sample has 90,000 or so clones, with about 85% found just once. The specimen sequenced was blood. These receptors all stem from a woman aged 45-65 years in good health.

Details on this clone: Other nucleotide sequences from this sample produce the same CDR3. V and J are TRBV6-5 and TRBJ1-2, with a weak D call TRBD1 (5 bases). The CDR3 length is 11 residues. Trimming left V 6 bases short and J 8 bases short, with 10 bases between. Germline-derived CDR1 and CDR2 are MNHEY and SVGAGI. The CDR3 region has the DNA TGTGCCAGCAGCTCAGGGAGAGGCTACACCTTC. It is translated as CASSSGRGYTF.

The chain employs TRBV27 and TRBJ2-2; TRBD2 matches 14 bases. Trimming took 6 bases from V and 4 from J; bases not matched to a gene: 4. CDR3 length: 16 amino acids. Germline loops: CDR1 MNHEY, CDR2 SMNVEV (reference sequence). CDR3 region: CASRGLAGEGTGELFF. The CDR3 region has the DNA TGTGCCAGCAGGGGACTAGCGGGAGAGGGCACCGGGGAGCTGTTTTTT.

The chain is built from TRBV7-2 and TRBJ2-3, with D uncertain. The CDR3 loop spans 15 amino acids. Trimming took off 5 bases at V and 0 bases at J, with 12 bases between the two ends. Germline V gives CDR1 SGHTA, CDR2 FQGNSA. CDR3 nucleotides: TGTGCCAGCAGCCTCGGGCCCCCTAGCACAGATACGCAGTATTTT. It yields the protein CASSLGPPSTDTQYF.

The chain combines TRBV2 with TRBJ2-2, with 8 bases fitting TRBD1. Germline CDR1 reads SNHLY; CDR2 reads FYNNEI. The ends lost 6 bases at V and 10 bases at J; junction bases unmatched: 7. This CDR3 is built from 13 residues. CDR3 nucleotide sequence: TGTGCCAGCAGAGGACAGGGACCGGAGGAGCTGTTTTTT. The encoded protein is CASRGQGPEELFF.

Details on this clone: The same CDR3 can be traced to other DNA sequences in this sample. CDR3 bases: TGTGCCAGCAGCCAAGGACTAGCGGGGGGCCGGGGGGAGACCCAGTACTTC. It yields the protein CASSQGLAGGRGETQYF. The chain is built from TRBV3-1 (or the pseudogene TRBV3-2) and TRBJ2-5; 13 positions agree with TRBD2. The CDR3 totals 17 residues. V gave up 1 base and J gave up 5 bases; unmatched junction bases: 7. Germline values: CDR1 LGHDT, CDR2 YNNKEL (reference sequence).

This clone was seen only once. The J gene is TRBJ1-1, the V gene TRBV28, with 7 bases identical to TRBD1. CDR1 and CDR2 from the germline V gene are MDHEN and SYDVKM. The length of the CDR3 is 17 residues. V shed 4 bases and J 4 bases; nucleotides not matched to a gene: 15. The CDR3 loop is CASSSLRRGRASTEAFF. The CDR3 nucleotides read TGTGCCAGCAGTTCCTTACGGAGGGGGCGGGCGAGCACTGAAGCTTTCTTT.

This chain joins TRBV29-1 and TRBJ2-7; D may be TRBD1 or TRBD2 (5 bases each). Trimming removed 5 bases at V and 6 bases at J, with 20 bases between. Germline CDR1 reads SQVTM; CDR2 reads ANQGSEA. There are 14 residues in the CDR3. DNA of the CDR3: TGCAGCGTTTCTCGCGCTCCTGGGGCGGGCGAGCAGTACTTC. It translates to CSVSRAPGAGEQYF.

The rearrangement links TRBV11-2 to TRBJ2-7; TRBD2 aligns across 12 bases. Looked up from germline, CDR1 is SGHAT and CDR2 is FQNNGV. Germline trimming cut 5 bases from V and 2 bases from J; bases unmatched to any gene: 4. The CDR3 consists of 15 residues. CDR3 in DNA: TGTGCCAGCAGCCCCCTAGCGGGGGGGGCCTACGAGCAGTACTTC. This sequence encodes CASSPLAGGAYEQYF.

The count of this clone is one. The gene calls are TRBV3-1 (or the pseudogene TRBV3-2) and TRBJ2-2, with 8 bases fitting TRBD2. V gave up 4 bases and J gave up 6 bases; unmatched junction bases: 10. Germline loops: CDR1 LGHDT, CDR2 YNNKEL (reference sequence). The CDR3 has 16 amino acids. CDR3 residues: CASSPGWTSQAGELFF. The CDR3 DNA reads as TGTGCCAGCAGCCCAGGTTGGACTAGCCAGGCCGGGGAGCTGTTTTTT.

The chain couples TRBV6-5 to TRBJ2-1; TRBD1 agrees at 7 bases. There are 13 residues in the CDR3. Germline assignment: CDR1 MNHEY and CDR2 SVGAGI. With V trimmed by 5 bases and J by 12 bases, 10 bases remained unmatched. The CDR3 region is CASSHGPDRVQFF. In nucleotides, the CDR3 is TGTGCCAGCAGTCACGGGCCCGACAGGGTGCAGTTCTTC.

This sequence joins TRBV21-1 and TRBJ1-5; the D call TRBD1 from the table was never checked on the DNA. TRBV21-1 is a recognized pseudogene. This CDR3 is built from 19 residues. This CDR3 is CASSPYDRVQKRGNQPQHF. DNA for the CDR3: TGTGCCAGCAGCCCATACGACAGGGTTCAAAAAAGGGGCAATCAGCCCCAGCATTTT.

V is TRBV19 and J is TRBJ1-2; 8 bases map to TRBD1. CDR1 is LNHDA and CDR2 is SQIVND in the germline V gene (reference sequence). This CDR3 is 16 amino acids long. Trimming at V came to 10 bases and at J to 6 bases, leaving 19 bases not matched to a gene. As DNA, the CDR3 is TGTGCCACCACGAAGAGAACGGGCGTCAGGGGGCATGGCTACACCTTC. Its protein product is CATTKRTGVRGHGYTF.

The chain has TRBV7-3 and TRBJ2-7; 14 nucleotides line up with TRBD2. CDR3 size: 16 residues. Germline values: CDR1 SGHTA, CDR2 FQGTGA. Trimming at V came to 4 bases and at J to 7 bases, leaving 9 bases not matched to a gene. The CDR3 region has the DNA TGTGCCAGCAGCTCCCCGACTAGCGGGAGGGCTGGGGAGCAGTACTTC. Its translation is CASSSPTSGRAGEQYF.

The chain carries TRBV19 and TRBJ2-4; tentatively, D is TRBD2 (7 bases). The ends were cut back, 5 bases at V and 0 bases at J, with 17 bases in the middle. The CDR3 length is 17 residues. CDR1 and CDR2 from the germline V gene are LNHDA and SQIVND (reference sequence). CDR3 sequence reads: CASSPWGLAVAKNIQYF. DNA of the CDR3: TGTGCCAGTAGTCCCTGGGGGCTAGCGGTAGCCAAAAACATTCAGTACTTC.

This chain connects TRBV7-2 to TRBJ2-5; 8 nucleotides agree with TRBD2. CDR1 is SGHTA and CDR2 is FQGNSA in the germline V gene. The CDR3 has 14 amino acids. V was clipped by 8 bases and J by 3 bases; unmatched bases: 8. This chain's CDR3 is CASLSGGRKETQYF. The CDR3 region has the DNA TGTGCCAGCCTGAGCGGGGGTAGGAAAGAGACCCAGTACTTC.

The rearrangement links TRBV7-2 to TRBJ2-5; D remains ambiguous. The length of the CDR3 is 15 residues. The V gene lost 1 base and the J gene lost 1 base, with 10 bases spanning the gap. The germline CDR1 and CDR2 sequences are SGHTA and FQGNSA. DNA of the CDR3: TGTGCCAGCAGCTTAGGGCCGGCGATCCAAGAGACCCAGTACTTC. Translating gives CASSLGPAIQETQYF.

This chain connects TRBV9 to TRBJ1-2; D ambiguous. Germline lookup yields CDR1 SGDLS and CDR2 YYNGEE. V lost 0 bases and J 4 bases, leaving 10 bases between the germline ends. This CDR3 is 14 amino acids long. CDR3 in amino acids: CASSVGWVAYGYTF. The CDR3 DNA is TGTGCCAGCAGCGTAGGTTGGGTAGCCTATGGCTACACCTTC.

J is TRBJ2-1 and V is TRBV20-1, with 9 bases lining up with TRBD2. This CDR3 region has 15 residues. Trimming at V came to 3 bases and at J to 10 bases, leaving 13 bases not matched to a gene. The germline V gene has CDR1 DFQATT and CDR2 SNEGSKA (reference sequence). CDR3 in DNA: TGCAGTGCTAGTCTTGGGAGCGGGGGGCCCAGGGAGCAGTTCTTC. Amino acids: CSASLGSGGPREQFF.

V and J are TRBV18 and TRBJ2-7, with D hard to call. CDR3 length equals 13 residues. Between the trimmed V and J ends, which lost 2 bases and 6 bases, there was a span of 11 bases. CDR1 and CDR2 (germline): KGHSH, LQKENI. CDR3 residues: CASSPLGLGEQYF. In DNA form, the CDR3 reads TGTGCCAGCTCACCATTGGGGTTGGGCGAGCAGTACTTC.

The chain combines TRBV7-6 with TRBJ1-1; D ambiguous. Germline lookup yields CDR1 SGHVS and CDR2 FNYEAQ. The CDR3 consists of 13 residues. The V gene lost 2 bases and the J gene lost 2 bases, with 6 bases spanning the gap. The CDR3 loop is CASSLSYNTEAFF. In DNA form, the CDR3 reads TGTGCCAGCAGCTTAAGTTATAACACTGAAGCTTTCTTT.

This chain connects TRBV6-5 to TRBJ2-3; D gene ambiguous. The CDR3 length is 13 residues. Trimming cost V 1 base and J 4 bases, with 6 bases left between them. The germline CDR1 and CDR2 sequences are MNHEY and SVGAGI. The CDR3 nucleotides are TGTGCCAGCAGTTACTTCTCGTCAGATACGCAGTATTTT. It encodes CASSYFSSDTQYF.

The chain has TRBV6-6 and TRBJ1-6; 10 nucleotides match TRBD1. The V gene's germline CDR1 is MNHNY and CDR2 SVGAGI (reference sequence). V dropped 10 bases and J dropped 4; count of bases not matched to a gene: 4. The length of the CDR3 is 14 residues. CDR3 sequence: CATRTGGYNSPLHF. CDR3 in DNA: TGTGCCACCAGGACAGGGGGGTATAATTCACCCCTCCACTTT.

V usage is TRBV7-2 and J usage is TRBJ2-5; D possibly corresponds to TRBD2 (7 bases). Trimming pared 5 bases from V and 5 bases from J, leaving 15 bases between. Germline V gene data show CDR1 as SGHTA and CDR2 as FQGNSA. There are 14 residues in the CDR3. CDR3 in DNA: TGTGCCAGCAGCAAAGGGGGGGCAGGGGAGACCCAGTACTTC. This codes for CASSKGGAGETQYF.

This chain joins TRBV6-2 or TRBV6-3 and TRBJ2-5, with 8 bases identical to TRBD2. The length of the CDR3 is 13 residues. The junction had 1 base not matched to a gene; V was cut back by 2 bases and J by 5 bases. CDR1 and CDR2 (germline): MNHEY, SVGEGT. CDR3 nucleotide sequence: TGTGCCAGCAGTTACGGACTAGCCGAGACCCAGTACTTC. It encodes CASSYGLAETQYF.

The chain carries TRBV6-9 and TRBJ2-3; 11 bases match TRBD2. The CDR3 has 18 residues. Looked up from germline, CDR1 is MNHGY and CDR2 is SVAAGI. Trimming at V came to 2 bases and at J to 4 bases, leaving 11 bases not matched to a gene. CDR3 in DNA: TGTGCCAGCAGTTATACTAACGATTTAGCGGGAGGGGCAGATACGCAGTATTTT. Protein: CASSYTNDLAGGADTQYF.

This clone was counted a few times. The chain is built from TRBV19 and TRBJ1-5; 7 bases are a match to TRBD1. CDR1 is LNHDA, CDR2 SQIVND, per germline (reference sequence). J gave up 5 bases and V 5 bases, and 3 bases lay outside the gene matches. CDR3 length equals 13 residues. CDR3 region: CASSPDRDQPQHF. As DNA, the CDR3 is TGTGCCAGTAGTCCCGACAGGGATCAGCCCCAGCATTTT.

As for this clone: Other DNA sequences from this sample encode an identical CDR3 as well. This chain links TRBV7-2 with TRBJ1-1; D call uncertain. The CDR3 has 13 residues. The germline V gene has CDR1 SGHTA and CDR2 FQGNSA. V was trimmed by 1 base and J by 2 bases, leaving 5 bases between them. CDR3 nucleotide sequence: TGTGCCAGCAGCTTAGGCCAAAACACTGAAGCTTTCTTT. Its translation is CASSLGQNTEAFF. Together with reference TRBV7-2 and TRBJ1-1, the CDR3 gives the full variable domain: GAGVSQSPSNKVTEKGKDVELRCDPISGHTALYWYRQSLGQGLEFLIYFQGNSAPDKSGLPSDRFSAERTGGSVSTLTIQRTQQEDSAVYLCASSLGQNTEAFFGQGTRLTVV.

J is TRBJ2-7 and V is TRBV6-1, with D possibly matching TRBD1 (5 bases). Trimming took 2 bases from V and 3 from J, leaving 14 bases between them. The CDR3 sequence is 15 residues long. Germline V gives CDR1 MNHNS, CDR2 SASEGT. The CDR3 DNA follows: TGTGCCAGCAGTGAATCCCCGCAGGGTCTCTACGAGCAGTACTTC. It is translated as CASSESPQGLYEQYF.

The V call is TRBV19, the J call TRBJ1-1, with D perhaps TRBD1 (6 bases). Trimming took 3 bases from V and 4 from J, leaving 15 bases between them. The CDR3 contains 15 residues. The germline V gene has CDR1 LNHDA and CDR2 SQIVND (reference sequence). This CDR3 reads CASSISKGGRTEAFF. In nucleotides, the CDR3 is TGTGCCAGTAGTATTAGTAAGGGGGGACGCACTGAAGCTTTCTTT.

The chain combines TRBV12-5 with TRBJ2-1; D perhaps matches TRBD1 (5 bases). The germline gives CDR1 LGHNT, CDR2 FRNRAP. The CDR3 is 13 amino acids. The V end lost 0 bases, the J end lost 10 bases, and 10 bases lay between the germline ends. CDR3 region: CASGLVRGQEQFF. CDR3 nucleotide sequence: TGTGCTAGTGGTTTGGTACGAGGACAAGAGCAGTTCTTC.

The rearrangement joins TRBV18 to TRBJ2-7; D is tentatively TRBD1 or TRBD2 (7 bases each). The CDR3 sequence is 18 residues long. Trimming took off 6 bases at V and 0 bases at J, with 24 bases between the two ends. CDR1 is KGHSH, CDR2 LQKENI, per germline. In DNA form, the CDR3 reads TGTGCCAGCTCTCCGAACCCCCCCGGGGGGACAGACTCCTACGAGCAGTACTTC. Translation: CASSPNPPGGTDSYEQYF.

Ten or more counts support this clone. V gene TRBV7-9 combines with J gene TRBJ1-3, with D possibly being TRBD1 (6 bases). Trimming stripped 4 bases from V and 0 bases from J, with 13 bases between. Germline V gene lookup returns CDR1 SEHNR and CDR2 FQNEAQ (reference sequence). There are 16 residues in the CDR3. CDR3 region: CASSWGLGASGNTIYF. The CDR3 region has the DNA TGTGCCAGCAGCTGGGGGCTGGGGGCCTCTGGAAACACCATATATTTT. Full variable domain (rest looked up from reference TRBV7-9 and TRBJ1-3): DTGVSQNPRHKITKRGQNVTFRCDPISEHNRLYWYRQTLGQGPEFLTYFQNEAQLEKSRLLSDRFSAERPKGSFSTLEIQRTEQGDSAMYLCASSWGLGASGNTIYFGEGSWLTVV.